This T cell receptor beta chain stems from a study of blood T cell repertoires in COVID-19. Germline V gene sequence: CDR1 MNHEY, CDR2 SMNVEV (reference sequence). The V and J ends lost 5 bases and 3 bases respectively, with 11 bases between them. The CDR3 runs to 14 residues. This table comes from immunoSEQ multiplex PCR, and its TCRdb copy is limited to in-frame clones, with some not included. The sample yields roughly 74,000 clones, 88% seen once. The source of this sequence is a man aged 70-80 years with active or convalescent COVID-19. The sample was peripheral blood. This chain joins TRBV27 and TRBJ1-3; D may be TRBD1 (6 bases). The CDR3 coding sequence is TGTGCCAGCAGTCGAGCCAGGGGTGGAAACACCATATATTTT. It encodes CASSRARGGNTIYF.